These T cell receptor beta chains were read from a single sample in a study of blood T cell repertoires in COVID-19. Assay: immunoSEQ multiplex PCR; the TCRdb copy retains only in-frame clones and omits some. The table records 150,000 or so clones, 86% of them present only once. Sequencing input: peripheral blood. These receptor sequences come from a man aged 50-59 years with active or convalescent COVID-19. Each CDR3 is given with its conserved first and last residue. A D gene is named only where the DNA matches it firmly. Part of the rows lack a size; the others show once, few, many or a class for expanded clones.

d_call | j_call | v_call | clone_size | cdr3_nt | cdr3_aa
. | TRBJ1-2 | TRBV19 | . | TGTGCCAGTAGTCCGAATTTACAAGGGAGGAACTATGGCTACACCTTC | CASSPNLQGRNYGYTF
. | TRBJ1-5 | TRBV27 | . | TGTGCCAGCAGTTTCGGGTCGGCCCAGCCCCAGCATTTT | CASSFGSAQPQHF
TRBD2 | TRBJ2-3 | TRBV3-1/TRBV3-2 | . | TGTGCCAGCAGCCTTCACGGGAGGCTCACAGATACGCAGTATTTT | CASSLHGRLTDTQYF
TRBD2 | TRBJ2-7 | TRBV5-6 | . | TGTGCCAGCAGCCGGACTAGCGGGAGCCAGTACTTC | CASSRTSGSQYF
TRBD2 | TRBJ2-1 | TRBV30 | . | TGTGCCTGGAGTACGACTAGCGTCAATGAGCAGTTCTTC | CAWSTTSVNEQFF
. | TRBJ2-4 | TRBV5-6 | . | TGTGCCAGCAGCTTGGTGGCTTTAGCCAAAAACATTCAGTACTTC | CASSLVALAKNIQYF
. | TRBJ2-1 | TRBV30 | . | TGTGCCTTCGGACTACGCGAGCAGTTCTTC | CAFGLREQFF
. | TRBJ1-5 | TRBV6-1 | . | TGTGCCAGCAGTGAGGCCGCAAGCAATCAGCCCCAGCATTTT | CASSEAASNQPQHF
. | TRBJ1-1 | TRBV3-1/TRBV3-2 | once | TGTGCCAGCAGACAGATGAACACTGAAGCTTTCTTT | CASRQMNTEAFF
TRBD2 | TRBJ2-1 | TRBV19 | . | TGTGCCAGTAGTCCGAAGACTAGCGGGGGGAGCAATGAGCAGTTCTTC | CASSPKTSGGSNEQFF
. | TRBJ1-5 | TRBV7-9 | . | TGTGCCAGCAGCCCCGGGGTGGGTGTTGGAAAGCATCAGCCCCAGCATTTT | CASSPGVGVGKHQPQHF
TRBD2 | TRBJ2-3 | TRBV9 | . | TGTGCCAGCAGCGCTAGCGGGGGGCGCACAGATACGCAGTATTTT | CASSASGGRTDTQYF
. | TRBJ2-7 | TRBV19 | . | TGTGCCAGTAGTATGAGTAACGAGCAGTACTTC | CASSMSNEQYF
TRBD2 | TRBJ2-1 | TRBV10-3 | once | TGTGCCATCAGTGAAGTAGCGGGAGTAGATGAGCAGTTCTTC | CAISEVAGVDEQFF
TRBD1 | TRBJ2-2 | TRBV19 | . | TGTGCCAGTCTAGACAGGGGGGATACCGGGGAGCTGTTTTTT | CASLDRGDTGELFF
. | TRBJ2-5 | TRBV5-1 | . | TGCGCCAGCAGCCTGGGGTCATCTAAAGAGACCCAGTACTTC | CASSLGSSKETQYF
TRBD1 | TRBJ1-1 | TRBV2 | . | TGTGCCAGCAGTGGAGACAGGGGCTGGAACACTGAAGCTTTCTTT | CASSGDRGWNTEAFF
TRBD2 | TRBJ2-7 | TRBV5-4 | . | TGTGCCAGCAGCTATCCCGGGACTAGATACTACGAGCAGTACTTC | CASSYPGTRYYEQYF
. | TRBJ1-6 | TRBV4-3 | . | TGCGCCAGCAGCCAAGATATAGCGAGGGCTGGGTCACCCCTCCACTTT | CASSQDIARAGSPLHF
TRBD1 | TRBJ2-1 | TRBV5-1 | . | TGCGCCAGCAGCCTCCGACAGGGTCGCTACAATGAGCAGTTCTTC | CASSLRQGRYNEQFF
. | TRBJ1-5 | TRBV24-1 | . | TGTGCCACCAGTGATCCCCGACAGGTCGATCAGCCCCAGCATTTT | CATSDPRQVDQPQHF
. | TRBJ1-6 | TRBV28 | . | TGTGCCAGCACCATTAGCTCCTATAATTCACCCCTCCACTTT | CASTISSYNSPLHF
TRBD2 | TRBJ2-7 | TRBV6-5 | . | TGTGCCAGCCTAGCGGGATCATTCGAGCAGTACTTC | CASLAGSFEQYF
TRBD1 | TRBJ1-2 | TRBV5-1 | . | TGCGCCAGCAGCTTACCTGGACAGGGTAATGGCTACACCTTC | CASSLPGQGNGYTF
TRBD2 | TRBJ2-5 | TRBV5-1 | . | TGCGCCAGCAGCTTGGAGGTAGCGGGGGGGCTAGAGACCCAGTACTTC | CASSLEVAGGLETQYF
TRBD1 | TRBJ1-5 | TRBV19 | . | TGTGCCAGTAGTATTAGGGGTCAGGGGGCTGGTCAGCCCCAGCATTTT | CASSIRGQGAGQPQHF
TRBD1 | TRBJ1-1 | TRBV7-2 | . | TGTGCCAGCAGCTGGACAGGATCGAACACTGAAGCTTTCTTT | CASSWTGSNTEAFF
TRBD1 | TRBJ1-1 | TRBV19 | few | TGTGCCAGTACCAAGGGACAGGGAGGCGCTGAAGCTTTCTTT | CASTKGQGGAEAFF
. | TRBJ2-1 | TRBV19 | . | TGTGCCAGTAGCCCCCTGAGCACTTACAATGAGCAGTTCTTC | CASSPLSTYNEQFF
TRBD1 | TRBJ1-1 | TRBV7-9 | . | TGTGCCAGCAGCTATTTCGGGCAGGGGGGTTCTGAAGCTTTCTTT | CASSYFGQGGSEAFF
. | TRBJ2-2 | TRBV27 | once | TGTGCCAGCAGTTACACAGTGATACACACCGCGAACACCGGGGAGCTGTTTTTT | CASSYTVIHTANTGELFF
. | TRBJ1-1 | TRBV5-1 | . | TGCGCCAGCAGCCCCACAGCCATGAACACTGAAGCTTTCTTT | CASSPTAMNTEAFF
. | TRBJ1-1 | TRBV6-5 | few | TGTGCCAGCAGTTACTCGCAGGGGATGGCTGAAGCTTTCTTT | CASSYSQGMAEAFF
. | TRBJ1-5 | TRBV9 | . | TGTGCCAGCAGCGCGACAGCCGCGGGGCAGCCCCAGCATTTT | CASSATAAGQPQHF
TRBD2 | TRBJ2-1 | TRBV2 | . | TGTGCCAGCGCTCGGACTAGCGTCTTCAATGAGCAGTTCTTC | CASARTSVFNEQFF
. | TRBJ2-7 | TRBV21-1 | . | TGTGCCAGCAGCAAAGCGTGGACAGGGGGCGGTTACGAGCAGTACTTC | CASSKAWTGGGYEQYF
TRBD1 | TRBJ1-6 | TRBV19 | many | TGTGCCAGTAGTCTATTGGACAGGGGGCATTCACCCCTCCACTTT | CASSLLDRGHSPLHF
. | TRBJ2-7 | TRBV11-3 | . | TGTGCCAGCAGCCTCCGGACTTGGTACGAGCAGTACTTC | CASSLRTWYEQYF
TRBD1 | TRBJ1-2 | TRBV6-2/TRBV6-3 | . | TGTGCCAGCAGCCCAGGGGGCGCGTCCGCTGGCTACACCTTC | CASSPGGASAGYTF
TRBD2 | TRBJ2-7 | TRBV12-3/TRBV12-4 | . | TGTGCCAGCAGTCCCCGGGGGGTCTACGAGCAGTACTTC | CASSPRGVYEQYF
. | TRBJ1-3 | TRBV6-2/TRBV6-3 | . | TGTGCCAGCAGCCCTATAGGCGAGACTTTCGGAAACACCATATATTTT | CASSPIGETFGNTIYF
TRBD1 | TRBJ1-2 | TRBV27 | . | TGTGCCAGCAGTATAACCGGGACAGGGGGTTATGGCTACACCTTC | CASSITGTGGYGYTF
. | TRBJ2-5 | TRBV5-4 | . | TGTGCCAGCAGCTTATCTGGGCGGGGGCGAACATTGGAGACCCAGTACTTC | CASSLSGRGRTLETQYF
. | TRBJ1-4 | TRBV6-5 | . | TGTGCCAGCAGTTACTCCGGAGGCCGTAATGAAAAACTGTTTTTT | CASSYSGGRNEKLFF
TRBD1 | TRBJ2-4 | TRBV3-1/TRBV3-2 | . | TGTGCCAGCACTGACAGGGGAAAAAACATTCAGTACTTC | CASTDRGKNIQYF
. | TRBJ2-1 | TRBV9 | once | TGTGCCAGCAGCAGGGGGAGGGCAAGCGCCTACAATGAGCAGTTCTTC | CASSRGRASAYNEQFF
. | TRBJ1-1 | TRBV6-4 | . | TGTGCCAGCAGCGATACAGGGCCCACTGAAGCTTTCTTT | CASSDTGPTEAFF
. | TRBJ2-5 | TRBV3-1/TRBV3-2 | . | TGTGCCAGCAGCCAAGAGGGACTCACGGGGGAGACCCAGTACTTC | CASSQEGLTGETQYF
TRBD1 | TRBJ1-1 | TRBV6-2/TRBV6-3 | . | TGTGCCAGCAGCAACAGGGGTCCCTGGACTGAAGCTTTCTTT | CASSNRGPWTEAFF
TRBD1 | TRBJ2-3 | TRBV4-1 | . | TGCGCCAGCAGCCAAGATTTGGGACAGGGGTCAGATACGCAGTATTTT | CASSQDLGQGSDTQYF
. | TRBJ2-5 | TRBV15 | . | TGTGCCACCAGCAGAGATCCCGCGGAAGAGACCCAGTACTTC | CATSRDPAEETQYF
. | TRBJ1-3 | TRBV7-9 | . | TGTGCCAGCAGCTTAATGTCTTCTGGAAACACCATATATTTT | CASSLMSSGNTIYF
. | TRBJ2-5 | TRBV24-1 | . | TGTGCCACCAGTGACCCGACGGGGGAACAAGAGACCCAGTACTTC | CATSDPTGEQETQYF
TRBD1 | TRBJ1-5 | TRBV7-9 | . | TGTGCCAGCAGCTTTGCGGGACAGGGGAAAGGGGGCAATCAGCCCCAGCATTTT | CASSFAGQGKGGNQPQHF
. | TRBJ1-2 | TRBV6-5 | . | TGTGCCAGCAGTTACTTCTCGGGGGAGAGCTATGGCTACACCTTC | CASSYFSGESYGYTF
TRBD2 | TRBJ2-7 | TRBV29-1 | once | TGCAGCGTTGTGGGGGGGAGCTCCTACGAGCAGTACTTC | CSVVGGSSYEQYF
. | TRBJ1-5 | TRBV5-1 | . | TGCGCCAGCAGCTTCGGACAGCCCAATCAGCCCCAGCATTTT | CASSFGQPNQPQHF